The sequence of this T cell receptor beta chain was determined in a study of blood T cells in healthy people across ages. CDR3 length: 15 residues. V lost 3 bases and J lost 2; bases outside the gene matches: 5. CDR1 and CDR2 from the germline V gene are SGHTA and FQGNSA. Primers used in a second PCR of about 6 to 11 cycles were a sample-barcoded 5' primer and a J-beta primer mix. Using its own MiXCR run on the 5' RACE reads, TCRdb lists one record per CDR3 protein. This sample carries about 970,000 distinct CDR3 sequences, roughly 47% of them seen once, and the ten largest clones take 20% to 25%. The gene calls are TRBV7-2 and TRBJ2-3; 7 nucleotides agree with TRBD2. Sequencing used blood. The origin of this receptor is a woman aged 60-70 years in good health. This CDR3 reads CASSLKAGITDTQYF. The CDR3 DNA sequence: TGTGCCAGCAGCTTGAAAGCGGGAATCACAGATACGCAGTATTTT.